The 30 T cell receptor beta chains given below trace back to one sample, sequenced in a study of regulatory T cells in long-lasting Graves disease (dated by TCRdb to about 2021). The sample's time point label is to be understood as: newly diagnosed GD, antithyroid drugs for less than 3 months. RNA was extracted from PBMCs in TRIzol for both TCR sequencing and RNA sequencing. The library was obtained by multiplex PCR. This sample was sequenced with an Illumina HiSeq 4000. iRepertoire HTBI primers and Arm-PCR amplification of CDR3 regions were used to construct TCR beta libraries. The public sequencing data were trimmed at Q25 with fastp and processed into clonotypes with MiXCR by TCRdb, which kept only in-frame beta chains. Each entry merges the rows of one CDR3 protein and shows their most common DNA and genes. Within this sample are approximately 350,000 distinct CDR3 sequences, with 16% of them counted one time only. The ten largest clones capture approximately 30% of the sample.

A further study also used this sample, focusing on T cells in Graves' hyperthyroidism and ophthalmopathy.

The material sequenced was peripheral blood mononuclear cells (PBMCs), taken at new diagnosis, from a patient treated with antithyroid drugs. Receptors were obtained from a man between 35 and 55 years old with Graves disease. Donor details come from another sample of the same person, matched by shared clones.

CDR3 protein: CASSWGLAGGPDTQYF. DNA of the CDR3: TGTGCCAGCAGCTGGGGACTAGCGGGGGGGCCGGATACGCAGTATTTT. The J gene is TRBJ2-3, the V gene TRBV11-3; 16 bases line up with TRBD2. Trimming removed 4 bases from V and 6 bases from J; junction bases left unmatched: 4. Germline values: CDR1 SGHNT, CDR2 YENEEA. The CDR3 is 16 residues long.

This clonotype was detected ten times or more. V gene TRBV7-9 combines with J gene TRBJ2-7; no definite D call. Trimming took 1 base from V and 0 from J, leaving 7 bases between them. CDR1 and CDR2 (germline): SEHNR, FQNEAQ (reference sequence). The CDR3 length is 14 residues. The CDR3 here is CASSLELDSYEQYF. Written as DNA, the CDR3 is TGTGCCAGCAGCTTAGAGTTGGACTCCTACGAGCAGTACTTC. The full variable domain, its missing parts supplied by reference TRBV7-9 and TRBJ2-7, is DTGVSQNPRHKITKRGQNVTFRCDPISEHNRLYWYRQTLGQGPEFLTYFQNEAQLEKSRLLSDRFSAERPKGSFSTLEIQRTEQGDSAMYLCASSLELDSYEQYFGPGTRLTVT.

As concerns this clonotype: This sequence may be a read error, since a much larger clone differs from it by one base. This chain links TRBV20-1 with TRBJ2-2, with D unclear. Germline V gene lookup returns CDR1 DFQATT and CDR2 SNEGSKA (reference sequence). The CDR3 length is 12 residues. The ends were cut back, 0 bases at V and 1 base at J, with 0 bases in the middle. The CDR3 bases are TGCAGTGCTAGAGAGAACACCGGGGAGCTGTTTTTT. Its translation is CSARENTGELFF.

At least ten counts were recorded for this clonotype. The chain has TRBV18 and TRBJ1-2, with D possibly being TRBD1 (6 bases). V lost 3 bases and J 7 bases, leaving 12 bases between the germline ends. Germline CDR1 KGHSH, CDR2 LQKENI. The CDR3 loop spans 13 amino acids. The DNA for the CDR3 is TGTGCCAGCTCACCTAAAGCAGGGGCTGGCTACACCTTC. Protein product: CASSPKAGAGYTF.

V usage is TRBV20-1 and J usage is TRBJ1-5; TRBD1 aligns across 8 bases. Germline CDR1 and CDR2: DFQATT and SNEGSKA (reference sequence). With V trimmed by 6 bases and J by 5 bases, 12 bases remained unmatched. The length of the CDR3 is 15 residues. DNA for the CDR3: TGCAGTGCGAGGGATCCCGGACAGGGATATCAGCCCCAGCATTTT. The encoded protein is CSARDPGQGYQPQHF.

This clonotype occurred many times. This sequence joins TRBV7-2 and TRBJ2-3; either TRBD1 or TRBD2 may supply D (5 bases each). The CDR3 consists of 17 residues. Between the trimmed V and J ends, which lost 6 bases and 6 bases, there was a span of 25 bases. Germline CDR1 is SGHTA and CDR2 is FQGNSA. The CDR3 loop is CASSGVGGPRVSDTQYF. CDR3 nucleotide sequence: TGTGCCAGCAGTGGGGTTGGGGGACCCCGGGTATCGGATACGCAGTATTTT.

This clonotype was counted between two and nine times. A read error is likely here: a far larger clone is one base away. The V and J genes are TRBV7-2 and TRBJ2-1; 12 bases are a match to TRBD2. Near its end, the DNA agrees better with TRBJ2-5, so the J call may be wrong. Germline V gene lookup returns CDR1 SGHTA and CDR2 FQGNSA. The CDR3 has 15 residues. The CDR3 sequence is CASSTASGGAKTQYF. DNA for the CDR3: TGTGCCAGCAGCACCGCTAGCGGGGGGGCGAAGACCCAGTACTTC.

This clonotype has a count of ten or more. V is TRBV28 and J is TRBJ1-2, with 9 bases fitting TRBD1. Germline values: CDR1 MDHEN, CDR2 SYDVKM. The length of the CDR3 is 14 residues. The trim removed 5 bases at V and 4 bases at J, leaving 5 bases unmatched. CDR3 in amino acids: CASSGSDRGYGYTF. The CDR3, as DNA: TGTGCCAGCAGTGGCTCGGACAGGGGCTATGGCTACACCTTC.

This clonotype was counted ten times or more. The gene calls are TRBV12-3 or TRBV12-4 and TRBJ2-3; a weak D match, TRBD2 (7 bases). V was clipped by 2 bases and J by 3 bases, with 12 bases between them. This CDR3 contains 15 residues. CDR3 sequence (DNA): TGTGCCAGCAGTTTACGGCGGGGGCTAACAGATACGCAGTATTTT. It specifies CASSLRRGLTDTQYF.

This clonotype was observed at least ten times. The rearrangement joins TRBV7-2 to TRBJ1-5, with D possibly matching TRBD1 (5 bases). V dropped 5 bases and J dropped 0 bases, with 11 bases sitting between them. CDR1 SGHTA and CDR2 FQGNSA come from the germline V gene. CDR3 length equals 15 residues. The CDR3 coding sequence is TGTGCCAGCAGCCTCACTGGGGGTAGCAATCAGCCCCAGCATTTT. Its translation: CASSLTGGSNQPQHF.

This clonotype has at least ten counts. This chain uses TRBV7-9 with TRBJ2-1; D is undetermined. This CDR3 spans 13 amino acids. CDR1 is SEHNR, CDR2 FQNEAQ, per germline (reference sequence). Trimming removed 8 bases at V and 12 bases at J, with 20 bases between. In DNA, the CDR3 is TGTGCCAGCGTGGGCACGGTGGACCGTGCGCAGTTCTTC. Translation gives CASVGTVDRAQFF.

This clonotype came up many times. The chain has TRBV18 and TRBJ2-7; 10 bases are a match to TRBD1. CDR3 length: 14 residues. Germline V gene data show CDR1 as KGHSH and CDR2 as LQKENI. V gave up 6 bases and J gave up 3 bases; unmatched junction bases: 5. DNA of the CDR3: TGTGCCAGCTCGCCCCGGGACAGGGGCTACGAGCAGTACTTC. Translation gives CASSPRDRGYEQYF.

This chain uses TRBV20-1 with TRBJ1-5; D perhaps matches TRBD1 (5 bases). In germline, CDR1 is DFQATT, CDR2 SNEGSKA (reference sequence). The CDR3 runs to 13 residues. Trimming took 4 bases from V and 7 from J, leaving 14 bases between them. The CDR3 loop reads CSAITRAGQPQHF. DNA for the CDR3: TGCAGTGCTATTACCAGGGCAGGACAGCCCCAGCATTTT.

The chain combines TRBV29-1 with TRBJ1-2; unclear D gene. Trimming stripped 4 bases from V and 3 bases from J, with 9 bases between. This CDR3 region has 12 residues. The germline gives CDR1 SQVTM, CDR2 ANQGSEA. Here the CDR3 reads CSVVTNDYGYTF. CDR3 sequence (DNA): TGCAGCGTTGTAACAAACGACTATGGCTACACCTTC.

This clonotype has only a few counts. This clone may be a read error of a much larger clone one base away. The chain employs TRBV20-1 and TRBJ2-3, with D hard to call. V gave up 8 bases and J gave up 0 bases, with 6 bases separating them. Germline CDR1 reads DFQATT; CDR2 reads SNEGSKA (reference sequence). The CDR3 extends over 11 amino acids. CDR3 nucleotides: TGCAGTATATTAAGCACAGATACGCAGTATTTT. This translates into CSILSTDTQYF.

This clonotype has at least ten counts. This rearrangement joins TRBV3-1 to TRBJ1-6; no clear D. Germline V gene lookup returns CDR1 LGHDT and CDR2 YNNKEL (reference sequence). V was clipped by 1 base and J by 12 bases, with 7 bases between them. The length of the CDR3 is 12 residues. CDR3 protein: CASSQVMQPLHF. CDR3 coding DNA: TGTGCCAGCAGCCAAGTGATGCAACCCCTCCACTTT.

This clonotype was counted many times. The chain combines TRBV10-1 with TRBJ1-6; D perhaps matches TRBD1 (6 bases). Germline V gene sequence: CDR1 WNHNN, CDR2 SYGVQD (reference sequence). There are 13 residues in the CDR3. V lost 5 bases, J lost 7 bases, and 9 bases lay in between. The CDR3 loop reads CASSPTGNSPLHF. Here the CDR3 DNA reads TGCGCCAGCAGTCCTACAGGGAATTCACCCCTCCACTTT.

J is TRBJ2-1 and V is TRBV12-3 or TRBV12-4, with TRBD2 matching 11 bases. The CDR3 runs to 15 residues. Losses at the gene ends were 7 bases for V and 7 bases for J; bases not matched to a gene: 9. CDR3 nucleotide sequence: TGTGCCAGCACTCCCCTACTAGCGGGGGATAATGAGCAGTTCTTC. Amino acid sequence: CASTPLLAGDNEQFF.

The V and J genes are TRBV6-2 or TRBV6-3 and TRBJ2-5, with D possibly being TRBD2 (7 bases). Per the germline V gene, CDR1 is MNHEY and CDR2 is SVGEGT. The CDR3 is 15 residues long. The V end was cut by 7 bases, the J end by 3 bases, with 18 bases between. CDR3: CASTRGGGFEETQYF. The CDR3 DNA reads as TGTGCCAGCACTAGAGGGGGGGGCTTTGAAGAGACCCAGTACTTC.

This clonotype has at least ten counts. This chain's CDR3 is CASSKDRAGPGELFF. CDR3 sequence (DNA): TGCGCCAGCAGCAAGGACAGGGCGGGGCCCGGGGAGCTGTTTTTT. The V call is TRBV5-1, the J call TRBJ2-2; 8 nucleotides match TRBD1. This CDR3 is built from 15 residues. The V gene end was trimmed by 4 bases and the J gene end by 6 bases; junction bases not matched to a gene: 8. Looked up from germline, CDR1 is SGHRS and CDR2 is YFSETQ.

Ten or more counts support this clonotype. For the CDR3, the DNA is TGTGCCAGCAGCTTGACATTACAAGAGACCCAGTACTTC. It is translated as CASSLTLQETQYF. The chain employs TRBV11-2 and TRBJ2-5; no firm D call. V was cut by 3 bases and J by 2 bases, with 7 bases left in between. Germline loops: CDR1 SGHAT, CDR2 FQNNGV. The CDR3 runs to 13 residues.

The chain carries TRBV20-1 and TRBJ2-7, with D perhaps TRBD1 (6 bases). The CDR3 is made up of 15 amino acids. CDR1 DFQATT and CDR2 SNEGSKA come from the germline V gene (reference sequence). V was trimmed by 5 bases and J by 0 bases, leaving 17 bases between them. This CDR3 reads CSAFPARGSSYEQYF. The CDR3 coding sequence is TGCAGTGCTTTCCCAGCTAGGGGGAGCTCCTACGAGCAGTACTTC.

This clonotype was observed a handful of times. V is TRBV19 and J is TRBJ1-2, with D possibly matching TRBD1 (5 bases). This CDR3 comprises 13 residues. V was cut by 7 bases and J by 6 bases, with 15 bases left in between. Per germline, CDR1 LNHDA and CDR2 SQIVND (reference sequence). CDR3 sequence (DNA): TGTGCCAGTAAAGTCCCGGGGCTACATGGCTACACCTTC. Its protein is CASKVPGLHGYTF.

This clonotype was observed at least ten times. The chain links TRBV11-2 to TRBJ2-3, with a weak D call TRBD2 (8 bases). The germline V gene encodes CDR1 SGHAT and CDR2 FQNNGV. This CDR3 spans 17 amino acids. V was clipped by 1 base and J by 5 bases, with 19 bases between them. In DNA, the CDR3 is TGTGCCAGCAGCTTAGTAGCGGGGACCCACAGGGGAGATACGCAGTATTTT. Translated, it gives CASSLVAGTHRGDTQYF.

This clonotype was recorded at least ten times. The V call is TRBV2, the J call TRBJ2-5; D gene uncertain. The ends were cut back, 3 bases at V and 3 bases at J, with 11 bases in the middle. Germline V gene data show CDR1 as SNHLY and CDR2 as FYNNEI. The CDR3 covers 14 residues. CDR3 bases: TGTGCCAGCAGTGACAGGAGAAGTGAAGAGACCCAGTACTTC. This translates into CASSDRRSEETQYF. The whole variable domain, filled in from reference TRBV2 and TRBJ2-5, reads EPEVTQTPSHQVTQMGQEVILRCVPISNHLYFYWYRQILGQKVEFLVSFYNNEISEKSEIFDDQFSVERPDGSNFTLKIRSTKLEDSAMYFCASSDRRSEETQYFGPGTRLLVL.

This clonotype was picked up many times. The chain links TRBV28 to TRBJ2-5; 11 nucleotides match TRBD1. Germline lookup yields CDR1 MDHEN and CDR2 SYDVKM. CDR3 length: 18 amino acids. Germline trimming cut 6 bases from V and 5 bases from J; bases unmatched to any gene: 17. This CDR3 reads CASSALRGQGERRETQYF. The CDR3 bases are TGTGCCAGCAGCGCACTGCGGGGACAGGGGGAGCGTCGGGAGACCCAGTACTTC.

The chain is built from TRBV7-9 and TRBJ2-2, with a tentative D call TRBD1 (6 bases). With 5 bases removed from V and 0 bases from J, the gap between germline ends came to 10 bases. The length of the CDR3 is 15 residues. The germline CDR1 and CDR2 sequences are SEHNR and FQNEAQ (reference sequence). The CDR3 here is CASSLNRANTGELFF. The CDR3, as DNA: TGTGCCAGCAGCCTGAACAGGGCGAACACCGGGGAGCTGTTTTTT.

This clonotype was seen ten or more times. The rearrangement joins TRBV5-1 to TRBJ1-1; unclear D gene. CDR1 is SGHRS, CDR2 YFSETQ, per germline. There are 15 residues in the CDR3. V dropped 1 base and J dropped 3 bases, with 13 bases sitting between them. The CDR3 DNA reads TGCGCCAGCAGCTTGATGCTAGGTGAGGACACTGAAGCTTTCTTT. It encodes CASSLMLGEDTEAFF.

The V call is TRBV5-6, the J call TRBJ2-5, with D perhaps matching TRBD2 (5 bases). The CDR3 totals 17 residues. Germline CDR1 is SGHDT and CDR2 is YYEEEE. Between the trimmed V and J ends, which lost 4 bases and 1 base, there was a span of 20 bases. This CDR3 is CASSPGPGWVGQETQYF. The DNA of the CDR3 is TGTGCCAGCAGCCCCGGGCCGGGGTGGGTGGGCCAAGAGACCCAGTACTTC.

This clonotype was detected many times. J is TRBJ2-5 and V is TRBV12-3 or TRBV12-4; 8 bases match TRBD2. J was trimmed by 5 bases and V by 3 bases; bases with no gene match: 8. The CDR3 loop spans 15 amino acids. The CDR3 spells CASSFRRGGLETQYF. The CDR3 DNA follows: TGTGCCAGCAGTTTTCGCCGGGGGGGCCTCGAGACCCAGTACTTC.